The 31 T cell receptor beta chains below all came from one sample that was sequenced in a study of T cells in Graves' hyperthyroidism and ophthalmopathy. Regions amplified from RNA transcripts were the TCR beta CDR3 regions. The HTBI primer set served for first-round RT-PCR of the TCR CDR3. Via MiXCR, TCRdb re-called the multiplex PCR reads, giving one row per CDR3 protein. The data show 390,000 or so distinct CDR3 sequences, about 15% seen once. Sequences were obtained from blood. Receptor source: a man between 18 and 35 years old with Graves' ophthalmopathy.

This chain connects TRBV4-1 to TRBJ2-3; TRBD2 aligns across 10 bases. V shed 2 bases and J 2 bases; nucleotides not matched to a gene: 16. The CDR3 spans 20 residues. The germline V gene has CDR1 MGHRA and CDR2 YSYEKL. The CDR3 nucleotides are TGCGCCAGCAGCCAATTAGACCGAGCGGGAGGGCCGGAGTACACAGATACGCAGTATTTT. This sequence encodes CASSQLDRAGGPEYTDTQYF.

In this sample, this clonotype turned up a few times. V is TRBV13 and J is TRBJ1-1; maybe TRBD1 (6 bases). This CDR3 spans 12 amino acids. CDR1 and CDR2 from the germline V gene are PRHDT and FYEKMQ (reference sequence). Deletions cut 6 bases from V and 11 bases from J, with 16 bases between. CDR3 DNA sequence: TGTGCCAGCAGTCCCATAGGGGGGAAGGCTTTCTTT. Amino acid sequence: CASSPIGGKAFF.

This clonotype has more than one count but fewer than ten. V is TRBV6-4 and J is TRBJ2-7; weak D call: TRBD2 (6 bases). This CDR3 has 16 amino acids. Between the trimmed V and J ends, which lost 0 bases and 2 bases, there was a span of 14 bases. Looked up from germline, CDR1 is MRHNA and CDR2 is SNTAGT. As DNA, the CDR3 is TGTGCCAGCAGTGACTCGGGACTCAAGGTCCCCTACGAGCAGTACTTC. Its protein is CASSDSGLKVPYEQYF.

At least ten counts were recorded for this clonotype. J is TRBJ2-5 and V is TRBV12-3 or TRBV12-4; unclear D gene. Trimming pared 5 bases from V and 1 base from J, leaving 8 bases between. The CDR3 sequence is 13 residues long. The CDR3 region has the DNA TGTGCCAGCAGTAACCCCCCCCAAGAGACCCAGTACTTC. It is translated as CASSNPPQETQYF.

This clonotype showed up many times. The chain's CDR3 is CASSLDFLPSAQYF. The CDR3 DNA sequence: TGTGCCAGCAGCTTAGATTTCCTCCCATCGGCCCAGTACTTC. This sequence joins TRBV11-2 and TRBJ2-5; unclear D gene. Trimming stripped 0 bases from V and 9 bases from J, with 14 bases between. The CDR3 extends over 14 amino acids. Germline assignment: CDR1 SGHAT and CDR2 FQNNGV.

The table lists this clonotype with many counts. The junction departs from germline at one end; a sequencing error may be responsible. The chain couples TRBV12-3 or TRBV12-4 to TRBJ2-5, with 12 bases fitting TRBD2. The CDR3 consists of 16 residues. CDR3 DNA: TGTGCCAGCAGTTTATCATTACTAGCGGGGGGCCAAACCCGGAACTTC. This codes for CASSLSLLAGGQTRNF.

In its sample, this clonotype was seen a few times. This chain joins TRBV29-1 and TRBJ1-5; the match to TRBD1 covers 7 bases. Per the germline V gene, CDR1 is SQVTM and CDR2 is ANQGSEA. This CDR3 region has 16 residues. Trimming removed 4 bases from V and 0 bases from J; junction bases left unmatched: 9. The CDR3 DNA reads TGCAGCGTTGGACAGGGTGGGCCGTATAGCAATCAGCCCCAGCATTTT. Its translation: CSVGQGGPYSNQPQHF.

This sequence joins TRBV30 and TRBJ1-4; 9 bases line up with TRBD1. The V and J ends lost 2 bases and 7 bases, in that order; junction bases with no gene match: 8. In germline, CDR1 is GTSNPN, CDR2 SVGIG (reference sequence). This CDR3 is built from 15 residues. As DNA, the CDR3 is TGTGCCTGGAGTTCGGGCAGACAGGGGGTTGAAAAACTGTTTTTT. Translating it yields CAWSSGRQGVEKLFF.

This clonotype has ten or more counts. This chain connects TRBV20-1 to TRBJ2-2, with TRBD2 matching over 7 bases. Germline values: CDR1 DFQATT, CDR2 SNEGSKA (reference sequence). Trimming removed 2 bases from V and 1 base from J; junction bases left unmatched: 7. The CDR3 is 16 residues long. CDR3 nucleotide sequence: TGCAGTGCTAGACATCGGGGGGAGGGGAACACCGGGGAGCTGTTTTTT. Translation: CSARHRGEGNTGELFF.

DNA for the CDR3: TGTGCCAGTAGTGGGCTAGCGGGAGGGCATGAGCAGTTCTTC. Amino acids: CASSGLAGGHEQFF. The rearrangement uses TRBV19 and TRBJ2-1; 12 bases map to TRBD2. The CDR3 consists of 14 residues. Germline CDR1 and CDR2: LNHDA and SQIVND (reference sequence). J gave up 8 bases and V 5 bases, and 4 bases lay outside the gene matches.

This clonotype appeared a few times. CDR3 amino acids: CASSYYPRDLNEQFF. CDR3 DNA: TGTGCCAGCAGTTACTACCCCCGGGACCTCAATGAGCAGTTCTTC. The chain carries TRBV6-5 and TRBJ2-1; D tentatively reads TRBD1 or TRBD2 (5 bases each). This CDR3 contains 15 residues. V shed 1 base and J shed 6 bases, with 13 bases lying between them. In germline, CDR1 is MNHEY, CDR2 SVGAGI.

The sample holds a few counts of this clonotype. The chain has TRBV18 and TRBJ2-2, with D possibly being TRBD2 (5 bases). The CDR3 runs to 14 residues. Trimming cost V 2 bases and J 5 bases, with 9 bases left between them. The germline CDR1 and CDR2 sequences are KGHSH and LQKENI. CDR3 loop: CASSPREFTGELFF. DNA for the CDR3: TGTGCCAGCTCACCAAGGGAGTTTACCGGGGAGCTGTTTTTT.

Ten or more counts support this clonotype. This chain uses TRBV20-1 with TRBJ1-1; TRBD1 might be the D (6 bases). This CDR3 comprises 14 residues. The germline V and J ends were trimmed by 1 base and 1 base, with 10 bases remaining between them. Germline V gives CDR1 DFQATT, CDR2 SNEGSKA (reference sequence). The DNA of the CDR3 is TGCAGTGCTAGAGGGACAGAGTCGAACACTGAAGCTTTCTTT. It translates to CSARGTESNTEAFF.

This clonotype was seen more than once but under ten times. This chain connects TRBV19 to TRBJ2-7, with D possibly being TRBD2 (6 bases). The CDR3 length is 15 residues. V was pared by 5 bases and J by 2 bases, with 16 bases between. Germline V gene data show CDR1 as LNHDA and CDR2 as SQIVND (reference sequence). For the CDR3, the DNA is TGTGCCAGTAGTGAGTATAGCGGTACCACCTACGAGCAGTACTTC. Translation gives CASSEYSGTTYEQYF. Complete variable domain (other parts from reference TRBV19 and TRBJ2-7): DGGITQSPKYLFRKEGQNVTLSCEQNLNHDAMYWYRQDPGQGLRLIYYSQIVNDFQKGDIAEGYSVSREKKESFPLTVTSAQKNPTAFYLCASSEYSGTTYEQYFGPGTRLTVT.

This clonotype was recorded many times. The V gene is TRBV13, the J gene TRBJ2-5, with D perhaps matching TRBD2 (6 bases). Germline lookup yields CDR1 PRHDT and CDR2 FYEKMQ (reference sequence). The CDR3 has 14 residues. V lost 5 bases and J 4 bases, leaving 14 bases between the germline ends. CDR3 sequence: CASSPGLGLETQYF. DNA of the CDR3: TGTGCCAGCAGCCCGGGACTGGGCCTAGAGACCCAGTACTTC. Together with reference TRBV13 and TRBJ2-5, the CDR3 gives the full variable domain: AAGVIQSPRHLIKEKRETATLKCYPIPRHDTVYWYQQGPGQDPQFLISFYEKMQSDKGSIPDRFSAQQFSDYHSELNMSSLELGDSALYFCASSPGLGLETQYFGPGTRLLVL.

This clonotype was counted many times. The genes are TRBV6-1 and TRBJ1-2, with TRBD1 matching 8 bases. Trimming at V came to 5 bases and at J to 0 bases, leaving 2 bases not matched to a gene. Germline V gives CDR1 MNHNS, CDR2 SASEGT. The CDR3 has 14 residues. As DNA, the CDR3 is TGTGCCAGCAGTTGGGGACAGGCTAACTATGGCTACACCTTC. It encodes CASSWGQANYGYTF.

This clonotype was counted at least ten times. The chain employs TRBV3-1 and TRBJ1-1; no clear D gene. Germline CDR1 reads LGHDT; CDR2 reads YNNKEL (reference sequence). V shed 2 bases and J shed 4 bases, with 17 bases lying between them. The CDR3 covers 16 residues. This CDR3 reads CASSQPQVGEATEAFF. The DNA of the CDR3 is TGTGCCAGCAGCCAACCCCAGGTTGGAGAGGCCACTGAAGCTTTCTTT.

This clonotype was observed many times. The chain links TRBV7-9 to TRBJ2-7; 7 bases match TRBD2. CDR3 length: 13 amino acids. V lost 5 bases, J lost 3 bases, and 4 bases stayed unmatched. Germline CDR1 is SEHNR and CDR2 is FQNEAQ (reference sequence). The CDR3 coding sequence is TGTGCCAGCAGCGCTCCGGGAGGCTACGAGCAGTACTTC. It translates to CASSAPGGYEQYF.

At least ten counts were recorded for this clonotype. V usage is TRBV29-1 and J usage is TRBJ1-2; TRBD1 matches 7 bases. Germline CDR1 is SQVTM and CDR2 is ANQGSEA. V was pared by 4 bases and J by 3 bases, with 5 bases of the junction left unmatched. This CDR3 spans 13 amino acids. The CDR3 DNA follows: TGCAGCGTTGGACAGGGTATTGACTATGGCTACACCTTC. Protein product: CSVGQGIDYGYTF.

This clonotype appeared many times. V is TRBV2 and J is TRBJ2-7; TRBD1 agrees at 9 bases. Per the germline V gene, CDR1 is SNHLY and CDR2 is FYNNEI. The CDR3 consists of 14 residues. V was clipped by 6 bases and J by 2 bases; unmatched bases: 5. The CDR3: CASRRDRVTYEQYF. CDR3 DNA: TGTGCCAGCAGGCGGGACAGGGTAACCTACGAGCAGTACTTC.

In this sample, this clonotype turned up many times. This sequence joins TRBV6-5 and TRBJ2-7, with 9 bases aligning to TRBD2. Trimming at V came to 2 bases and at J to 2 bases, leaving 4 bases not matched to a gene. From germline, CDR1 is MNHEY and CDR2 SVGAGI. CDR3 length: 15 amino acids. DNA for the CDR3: TGTGCCAGCAGTTACGCTAGCGGGATCCCCTACGAGCAGTACTTC. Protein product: CASSYASGIPYEQYF.

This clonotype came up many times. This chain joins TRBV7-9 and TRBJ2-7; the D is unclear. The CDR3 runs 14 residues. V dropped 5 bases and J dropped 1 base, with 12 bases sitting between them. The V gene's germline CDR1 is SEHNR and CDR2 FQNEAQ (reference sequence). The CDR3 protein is CASSPYMGSYEQYF. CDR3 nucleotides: TGTGCCAGCAGCCCCTATATGGGGTCCTACGAGCAGTACTTC.

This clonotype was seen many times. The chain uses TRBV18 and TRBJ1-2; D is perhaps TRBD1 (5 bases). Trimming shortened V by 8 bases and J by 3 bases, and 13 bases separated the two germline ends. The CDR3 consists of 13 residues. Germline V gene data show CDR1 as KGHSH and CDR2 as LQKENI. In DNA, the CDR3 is TGTGCCAGCACCCTACGGGGGGACTATGGCTACACCTTC. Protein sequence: CASTLRGDYGYTF.

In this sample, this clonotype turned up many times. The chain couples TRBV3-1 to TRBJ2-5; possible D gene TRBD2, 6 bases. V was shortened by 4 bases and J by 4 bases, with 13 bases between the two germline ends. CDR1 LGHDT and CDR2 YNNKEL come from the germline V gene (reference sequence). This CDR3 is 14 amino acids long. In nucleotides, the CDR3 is TGTGCCAGCAGCCGCCCGGGAGTAGGAGAGACCCAGTACTTC. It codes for CASSRPGVGETQYF.

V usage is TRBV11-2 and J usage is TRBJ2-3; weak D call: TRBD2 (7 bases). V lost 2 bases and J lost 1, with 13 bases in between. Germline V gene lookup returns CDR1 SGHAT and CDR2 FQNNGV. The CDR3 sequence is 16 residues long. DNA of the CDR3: TGTGCCAGCAGCTTACCGGGGGCGGGGGGCACAGATACGCAGTATTTT. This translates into CASSLPGAGGTDTQYF. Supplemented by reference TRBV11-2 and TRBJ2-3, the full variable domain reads EAGVAQSPRYKIIEKRQSVAFWCNPISGHATLYWYQQILGQGPKLLIQFQNNGVVDDSQLPKDRFSAERLKGVDSTLKIQPAKLEDSAVYLCASSLPGAGGTDTQYFGPGTRLTVL.

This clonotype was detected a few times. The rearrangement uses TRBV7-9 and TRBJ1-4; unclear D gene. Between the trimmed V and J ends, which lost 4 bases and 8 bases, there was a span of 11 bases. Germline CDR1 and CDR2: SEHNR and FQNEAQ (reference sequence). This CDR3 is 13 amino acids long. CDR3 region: CASSSPSEEKLFF. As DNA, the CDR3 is TGTGCCAGCAGCTCACCCTCTGAGGAAAAACTGTTTTTT. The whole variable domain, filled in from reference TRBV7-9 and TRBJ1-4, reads DTGVSQNPRHKITKRGQNVTFRCDPISEHNRLYWYRQTLGQGPEFLTYFQNEAQLEKSRLLSDRFSAERPKGSFSTLEIQRTEQGDSAMYLCASSSPSEEKLFFGSGTQLSVL.

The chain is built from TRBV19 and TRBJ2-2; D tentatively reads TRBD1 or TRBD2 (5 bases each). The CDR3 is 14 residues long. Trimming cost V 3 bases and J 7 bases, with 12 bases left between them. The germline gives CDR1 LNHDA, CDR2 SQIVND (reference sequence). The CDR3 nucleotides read TGTGCCAGTAGTATTACCGGGACGGGCGGGGAGCTGTTTTTT. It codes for CASSITGTGGELFF.

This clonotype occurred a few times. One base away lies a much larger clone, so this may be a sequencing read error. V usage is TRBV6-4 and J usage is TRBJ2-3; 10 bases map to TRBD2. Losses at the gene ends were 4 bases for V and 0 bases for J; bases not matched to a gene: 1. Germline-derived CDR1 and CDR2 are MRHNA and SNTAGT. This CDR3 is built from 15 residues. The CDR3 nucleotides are TGTGCCAGCAGTGCGACTAGCGGGAGCACAGATACGCAGTATTTT. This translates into CASSATSGSTDTQYF.

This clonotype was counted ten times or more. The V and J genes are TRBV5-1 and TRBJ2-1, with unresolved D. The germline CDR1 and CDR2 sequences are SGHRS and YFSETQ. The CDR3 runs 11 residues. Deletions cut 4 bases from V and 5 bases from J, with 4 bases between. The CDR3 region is CASSPDNEQFF. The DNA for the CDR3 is TGCGCCAGCAGCCCCGACAATGAGCAGTTCTTC.

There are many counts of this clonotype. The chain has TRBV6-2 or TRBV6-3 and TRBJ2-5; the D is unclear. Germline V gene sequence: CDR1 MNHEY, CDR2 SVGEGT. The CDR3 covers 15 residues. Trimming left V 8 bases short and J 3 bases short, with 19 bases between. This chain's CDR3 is CASESALPGEETQYF. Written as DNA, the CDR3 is TGTGCCAGCGAATCAGCTCTTCCGGGTGAAGAGACCCAGTACTTC.

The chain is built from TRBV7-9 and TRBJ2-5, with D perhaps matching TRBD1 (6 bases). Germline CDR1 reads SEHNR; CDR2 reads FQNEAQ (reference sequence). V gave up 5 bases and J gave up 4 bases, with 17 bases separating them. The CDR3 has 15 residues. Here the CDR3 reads CASSPTYREIETQYF. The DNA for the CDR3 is TGTGCCAGCAGCCCGACCTACAGGGAAATAGAGACCCAGTACTTC.